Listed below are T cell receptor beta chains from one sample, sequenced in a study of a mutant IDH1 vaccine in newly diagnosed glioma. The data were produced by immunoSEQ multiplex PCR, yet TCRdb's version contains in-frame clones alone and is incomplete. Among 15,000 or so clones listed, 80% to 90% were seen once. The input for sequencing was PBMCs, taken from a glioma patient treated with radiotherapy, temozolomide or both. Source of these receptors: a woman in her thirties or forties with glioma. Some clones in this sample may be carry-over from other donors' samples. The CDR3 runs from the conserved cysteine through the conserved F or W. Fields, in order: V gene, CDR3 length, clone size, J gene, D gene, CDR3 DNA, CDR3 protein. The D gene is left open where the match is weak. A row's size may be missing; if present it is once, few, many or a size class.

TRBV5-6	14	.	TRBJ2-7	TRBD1	TGTGCCAGCAACCTGGGGACAGGGGGCTACGAGCAGTACTTC	CASNLGTGGYEQYF
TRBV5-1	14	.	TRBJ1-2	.	TGCGCCAGCAGCTTGGATCCAGGGGAGGTCGGCTACACCTTC	CASSLDPGEVGYTF
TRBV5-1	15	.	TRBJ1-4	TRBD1	TGCGCCAGCAGCTTGGGCGACAGGGTATTTGAAAAACTGTTTTTT	CASSLGDRVFEKLFF
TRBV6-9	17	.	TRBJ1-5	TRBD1	TGTGCCAGCAGTAGAGGACAGGGTGTGTGTAGCAATCAGCCCCAGCATTTT	CASSRGQGVCSNQPQHF
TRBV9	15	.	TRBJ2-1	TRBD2	TGTGCCAGCAGCGCGACTAGCTTCTCCTACAATGAGCAGTTCTTC	CASSATSFSYNEQFF
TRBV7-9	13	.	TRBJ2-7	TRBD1	TGTGCCAGCAGCCGGGACAGGGAATACGAGCAGTACTTC	CASSRDREYEQYF
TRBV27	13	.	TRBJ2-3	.	TGTGCCAGCAGTATTCCCCTCGCAGATACGCAGTATTTT	CASSIPLADTQYF
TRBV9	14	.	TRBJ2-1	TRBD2	TGTGCCAGCAGCTCCCGGACTAGCGGGAGGCCCATGTTCTTC	CASSSRTSGRPMFF
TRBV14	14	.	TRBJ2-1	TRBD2	TGTGCCAGCAGCCCGACTAGCTTACGGAATGAGCAGTTCTTC	CASSPTSLRNEQFF
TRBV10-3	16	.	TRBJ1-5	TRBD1	TGTGCCATCAGCCCTCGCGGACAGGATAGCAATCAGCCCCAGCATTTT	CAISPRGQDSNQPQHF
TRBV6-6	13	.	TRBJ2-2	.	TGTGCCAGCAGTTACCCGGGGACCGGGGAGCTGTTTTTT	CASSYPGTGELFF
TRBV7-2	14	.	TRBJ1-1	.	TGTGCCAGCAGCTTAGGTTCCGGGGGCACTGAAGCTTTCTTT	CASSLGSGGTEAFF
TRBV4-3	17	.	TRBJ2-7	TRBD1	TGCGCCAGCAGCCAAGATAGGACAGGGAGGCCCCTCTACGAGCAGTACTTC	CASSQDRTGRPLYEQYF
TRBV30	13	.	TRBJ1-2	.	TGTGCCTGGAGTGTGGGGGGGTTTGGGGGCTACACCTTC	CAWSVGGFGGYTF
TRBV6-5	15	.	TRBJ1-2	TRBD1	TGTGCCAGCAGTCCCGGCGGACAGGGCCTCTATGGCTACACCTTC	CASSPGGQGLYGYTF
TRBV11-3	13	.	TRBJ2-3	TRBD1	TGTGCCAGCAGCTTAAGGAGGACAGGGACGCAGTATTTT	CASSLRRTGTQYF
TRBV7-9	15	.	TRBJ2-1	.	TGTGCCAGCAGCTTAGATGGCGGGTTCTACAATGAGCAGTTCTTC	CASSLDGGFYNEQFF
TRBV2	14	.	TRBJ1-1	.	TGTGCCAGCAGTGACAGGAGGATGAACACTGAAGCTTTCTTT	CASSDRRMNTEAFF
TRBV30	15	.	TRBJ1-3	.	TGTGCCTGGAGTGTGAGGCCACACTCTGGAAACACCATATATTTT	CAWSVRPHSGNTIYF
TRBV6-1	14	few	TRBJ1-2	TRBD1	TGTGCCAGCAGTGAATCGAGGGACAGGGGGGGCTACACCTTC	CASSESRDRGGYTF
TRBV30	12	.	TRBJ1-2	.	TGTGCCTCCCCCGCAGGGAACTATGGCTACACCTTC	CASPAGNYGYTF
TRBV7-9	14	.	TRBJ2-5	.	TGTGCCAGCAGCTTAGCGCCTGCTAGTGGGACCCAGTACTTC	CASSLAPASGTQYF
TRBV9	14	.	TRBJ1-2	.	TGTGCCAGCAGCGTAGATCCGGGGGGTTATGGCTACACCTTC	CASSVDPGGYGYTF
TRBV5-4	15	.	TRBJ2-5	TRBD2	TGTGCCAGCAGCCGGGGACTAGCGGGGGACGAGACCCAGTACTTC	CASSRGLAGDETQYF
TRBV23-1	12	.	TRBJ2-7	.	TGCGCCAGCAGTCCCGACTCCTACGAGCAGTACTTC	CASSPDSYEQYF
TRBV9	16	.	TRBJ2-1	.	TGTGCCAGCAGCGTAGGGGCAGACAGCTCCTACAATGAGCAGTTCTTC	CASSVGADSSYNEQFF
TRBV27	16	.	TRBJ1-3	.	TGTGCCAGCAGATCATCCTCAGAGGGGGTGGAAAACACCATATATTTT	CASRSSSEGVENTIYF
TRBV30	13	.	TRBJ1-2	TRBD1	TGTGCCTGGGGGAGGGACAGGCCTAGGGGCTACACCTTC	CAWGRDRPRGYTF
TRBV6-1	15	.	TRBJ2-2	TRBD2	TGTGCCAGCAGTGAACTAGCGGGAGGGCCCGGGGAGCTGTTTTTT	CASSELAGGPGELFF
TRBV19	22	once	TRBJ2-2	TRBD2	TGTGCCAGTAGCCCTCCCACCCTACTCCGGGCGCGGACTAGCGGGAACACCGGGGAGCTGTTTTTT	CASSPPTLLRARTSGNTGELFF
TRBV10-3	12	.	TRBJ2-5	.	TGTGCCATCTCTGGAGGGGGCGGGACCCAGTACTTC	CAISGGGGTQYF
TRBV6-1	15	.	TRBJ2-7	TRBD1	TGTGCCAGCAGTTGGACCGGGACAGGACGTTACGAGCAGTACTTC	CASSWTGTGRYEQYF
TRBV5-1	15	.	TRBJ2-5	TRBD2	TGCGCCAGCAGCTCGGGGGGGACTAGCGAAGAGACCCAGTACTTC	CASSSGGTSEETQYF
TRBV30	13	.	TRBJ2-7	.	TGTGCCTTCGCACAGGGCCCCGGGTCGTGGCAGTACTTC	CAFAQGPGSWQYF
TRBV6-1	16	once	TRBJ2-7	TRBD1	TGTGCCAGCAGTGATCAAGAGGGGACAGTAAACTACGAGCAGTACTTC	CASSDQEGTVNYEQYF
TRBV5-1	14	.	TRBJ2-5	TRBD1	TGCGCCAGCAGCCCCGGGACAGGGGAAACGACCCAGTACTTC	CASSPGTGETTQYF
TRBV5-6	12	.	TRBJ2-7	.	TGTGCCAGCAGCCGATACAACTACGAGCAGTACTTC	CASSRYNYEQYF
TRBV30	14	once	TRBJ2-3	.	TGTGCCTGGAGTAATGGGGGTGGCACAGATACGCAGTATTTT	CAWSNGGGTDTQYF
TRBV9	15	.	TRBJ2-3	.	TGTGCCAGCAGCCCCCTTGAGGGATACACAGATACGCAGTATTTT	CASSPLEGYTDTQYF
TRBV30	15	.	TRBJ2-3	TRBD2	TGTGCCTGGAGCCCACTAGCGGGGAGATCGCATACGCAGTATTTT	CAWSPLAGRSHTQYF
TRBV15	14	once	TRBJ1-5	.	TGTGCCACCAAGATGACAGGCTCTAATCAGCCCCAGCATTTT	CATKMTGSNQPQHF
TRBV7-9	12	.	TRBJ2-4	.	TGTGCCAGCAGCTTACCCGGGACTCCTCAGTCATTC	CASSLPGTPQSF